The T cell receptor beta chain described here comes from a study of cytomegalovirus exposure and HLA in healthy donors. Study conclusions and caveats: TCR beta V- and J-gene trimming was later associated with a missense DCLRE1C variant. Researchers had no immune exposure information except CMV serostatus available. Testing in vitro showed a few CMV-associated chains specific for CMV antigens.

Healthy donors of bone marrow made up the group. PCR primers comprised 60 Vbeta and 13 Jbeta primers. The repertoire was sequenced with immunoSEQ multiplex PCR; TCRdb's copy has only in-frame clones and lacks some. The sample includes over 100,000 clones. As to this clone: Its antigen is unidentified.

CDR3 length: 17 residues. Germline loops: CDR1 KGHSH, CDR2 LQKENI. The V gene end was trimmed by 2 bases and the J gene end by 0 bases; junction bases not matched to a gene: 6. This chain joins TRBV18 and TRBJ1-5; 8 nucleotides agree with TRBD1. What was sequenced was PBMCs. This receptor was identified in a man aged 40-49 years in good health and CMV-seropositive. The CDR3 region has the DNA TGTGCCAGCTCACCAGCAACAGGGGGTTATAGCAATCAGCCCCAGCATTTT. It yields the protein CASSPATGGYSNQPQHF.